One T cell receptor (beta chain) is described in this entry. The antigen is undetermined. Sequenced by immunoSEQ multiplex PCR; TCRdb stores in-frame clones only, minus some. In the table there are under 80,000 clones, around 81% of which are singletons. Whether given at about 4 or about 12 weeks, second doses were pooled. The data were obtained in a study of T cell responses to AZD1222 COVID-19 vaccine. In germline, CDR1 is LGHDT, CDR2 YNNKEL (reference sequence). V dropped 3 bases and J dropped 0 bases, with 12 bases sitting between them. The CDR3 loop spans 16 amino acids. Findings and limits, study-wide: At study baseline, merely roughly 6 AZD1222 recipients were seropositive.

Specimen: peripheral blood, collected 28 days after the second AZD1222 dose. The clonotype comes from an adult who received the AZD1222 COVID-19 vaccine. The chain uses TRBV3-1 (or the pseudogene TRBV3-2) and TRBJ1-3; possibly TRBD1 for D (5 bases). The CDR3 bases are TGTGCCAGCAGCCAGCAGGGACCTAGCTCTGGAAACACCATATATTTT. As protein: CASSQQGPSSGNTIYF.